A single sample gave rise to the 10 T cell receptor beta chains below, sequenced in a study of CD8 T cells in Susac syndrome. Random hexamers were used to reverse transcribe the RNA input (about 0.45 to 1 ug). TCRdb itself ran the immunoSEQ multiplex PCR reads through MiXCR, one entry per CDR3 protein. This table has hundreds of thousands of distinct CDR3 sequences, roughly 84% appearing once. Sequences were obtained from CD8+ T cells from PBMCs. These receptors were collected from a human donor with multiple sclerosis.

The chain uses TRBV3-1 and TRBJ2-2; D might be TRBD1 (6 bases). Trimming stripped 4 bases from V and 7 bases from J, with 16 bases between. Germline V gene lookup returns CDR1 LGHDT and CDR2 YNNKEL (reference sequence). The CDR3 is made up of 15 amino acids. The CDR3 nucleotides are TGTGCCAGCAGCCCCCGGGACACCCGGAGCGGGGAGCTGTTTTTT. Protein product: CASSPRDTRSGELFF.

This sequence joins TRBV7-9 and TRBJ2-2; 8 nucleotides line up with TRBD1. This CDR3 region has 16 residues. V was pared by 5 bases and J by 2 bases, with 7 bases of the junction left unmatched. The germline CDR1 and CDR2 sequences are SEHNR and FQNEAQ (reference sequence). The CDR3 region is CASSLQGVGNTGELFF. The CDR3 DNA reads TGTGCCAGCAGCCTACAGGGGGTTGGAAACACCGGGGAGCTGTTTTTT.

In this sample, this clonotype turned up a few times. The chain couples TRBV11-1 to TRBJ2-5; no clear D. The germline V gene encodes CDR1 SGHAT and CDR2 FQDESV (reference sequence). The ends were cut back, 3 bases at V and 4 bases at J, with 3 bases in the middle. This CDR3 is built from 11 residues. The CDR3 coding sequence is TGTGCCAGCAGCTTGACAGAGACCCAGTACTTC. It yields the protein CASSLTETQYF.

The chain couples TRBV28 to TRBJ2-5; 8 bases match TRBD2. V trimming: 6 bases; J trimming: 5 bases; junction bases outside the gene matches: 8. This CDR3 has 14 amino acids. Germline lookup yields CDR1 MDHEN and CDR2 SYDVKM. The CDR3, as DNA: TGTGCCAGCAGGTTGGCGGGAGGAGCGGAGACCCAGTACTTC. Its translation is CASRLAGGAETQYF.

This chain joins TRBV30 and TRBJ2-1, with a possible D match to TRBD1 (5 bases). V was trimmed by 2 bases and J by 8 bases, leaving 7 bases between them. Germline CDR1 reads GTSNPN; CDR2 reads SVGIG (reference sequence). This CDR3 spans 11 amino acids. The CDR3 reads CAWSPQDEQFF. In nucleotides, the CDR3 is TGTGCCTGGAGTCCACAGGATGAGCAGTTCTTC. Full variable domain (rest looked up from reference TRBV30 and TRBJ2-1): SQTIHQWPATLVQPVGSPLSLECTVEGTSNPNLYWYRQAAGRGLQLLFYSVGIGQISSEVPQNLSASRPQDRQFILSSKKLLLSDSGFYLCAWSPQDEQFFGPGTRLTVL.

The V call is TRBV5-6, the J call TRBJ2-3; 12 positions agree with TRBD2. V shed 0 bases, J shed 4 bases, and the junction held 6 bases outside the gene matches. Germline V gene sequence: CDR1 SGHDT, CDR2 YYEEEE. There are 17 residues in the CDR3. DNA of the CDR3: TGTGCCAGCAGCTTGGGACTAGCGGGAGTACTCTCAGATACGCAGTATTTT. It encodes CASSLGLAGVLSDTQYF. The full variable domain, its missing parts supplied by reference TRBV5-6 and TRBJ2-3, is DAGVTQSPTHLIKTRGQQVTLRCSPKSGHDTVSWYQQALGQGPQFIFQYYEEEERQRGNFPDRFSGHQFPNYSSELNVNALLLGDSALYLCASSLGLAGVLSDTQYFGPGTRLTVL.

This chain joins TRBV27 and TRBJ1-1; D perhaps matches TRBD1 (5 bases). Trimming removed 6 bases from V and 5 bases from J, with 16 bases in between. Germline-derived CDR1 and CDR2 are MNHEY and SMNVEV (reference sequence). The CDR3 is 14 amino acids. In DNA form, the CDR3 reads TGTGCCAGCAGGGAAGACAGTTCGGGGACTGAAGCTTTCTTT. Translation gives CASREDSSGTEAFF.

The V call is TRBV6-5, the J call TRBJ2-1, with TRBD2 matching 10 bases. The germline CDR1 and CDR2 sequences are MNHEY and SVGAGI. The CDR3 totals 16 residues. The V and J ends lost 0 bases and 6 bases, in that order; junction bases with no gene match: 5. The CDR3 protein is CASSYSPSGSFNEQFF. The CDR3, as DNA: TGTGCCAGCAGTTACTCTCCTAGCGGGAGTTTCAATGAGCAGTTCTTC.

J is TRBJ2-7 and V is TRBV7-9, with TRBD2 matching over 9 bases. V lost 6 bases, J lost 0 bases, and 6 bases stayed unmatched. Per the germline V gene, CDR1 is SEHNR and CDR2 is FQNEAQ (reference sequence). The CDR3 length is 15 residues. CDR3 DNA sequence: TGTGCCAGCAGTCCTAGCGGGACCAGCTCCTACGAGCAGTACTTC. This encodes CASSPSGTSSYEQYF.

The J gene is TRBJ1-1, the V gene TRBV27; D gene ambiguous. Germline CDR1 reads MNHEY; CDR2 reads SMNVEV (reference sequence). The CDR3 spans 14 residues. With 7 bases removed from V and 1 base from J, the gap between germline ends came to 13 bases. The CDR3 spells CASTPSRRNTEAFF. The CDR3 nucleotides read TGTGCCAGCACCCCCTCTCGAAGGAACACTGAAGCTTTCTTT.